This record concerns one TCR beta chain sequence. The target antigen is unknown. The sample originates from a study of T cell responses to AZD1222 COVID-19 vaccine. Study background: Timing groups of about 4 and about 12 weeks for second doses were pooled. Findings and limits, study-wide: Females outnumbered males among donors, who were mostly white British; clonal diversity was possibly underestimated. Sampling captured repertoires only after the peak T cell response. It was only 6 or 7 AZD1222 recipients who were seropositive at baseline.

Assay: immunoSEQ multiplex PCR; the TCRdb copy retains only in-frame clones and omits some. The sample includes roughly 120,000 clones, approximately 90% seen only once; the top ten take roughly 4%. The length of the CDR3 is 14 residues. Per germline, CDR1 LNHDA and CDR2 SQIVND (reference sequence). The V gene lost 1 base and the J gene lost 2 bases, with 8 bases spanning the gap. The chain recombines TRBV19 with TRBJ2-5; possible D gene TRBD2, 6 bases. The sample here was peripheral blood, taken on day 0 of AZD1222 vaccination. The clonotype originates from an adult in good health. For the CDR3, the DNA is TGTGCCAGTAGTATAGCTGGGGGGCAAGAGACCCAGTACTTC. Amino acid sequence: CASSIAGGQETQYF.